This passage covers 22 T cell receptor beta chains from one sample sequenced in a study of blood T cell repertoires in COVID-19. Here immunoSEQ multiplex PCR was the method, and the copy in TCRdb shows in-frame clones only, minus some. The sample includes some 250,000 clones, 80% to 90% of them seen just once. The sample consisted of PBMCs or T cells enriched from blood (not recorded which). All receptors come from a middle-aged man who had recovered from COVID-19.

In its sample, this clone was seen once. The chain recombines TRBV30 with TRBJ2-7, with 7 bases lining up with TRBD2. Germline lookup yields CDR1 GTSNPN and CDR2 SVGIG (reference sequence). This CDR3 is 12 amino acids long. V gave up 7 bases and J gave up 3 bases; unmatched junction bases: 6. CDR3 loop: CAFRDYNYEQYF. Written as DNA, the CDR3 is TGTGCCTTCCGGGACTATAACTACGAGCAGTACTTC.

The chain links TRBV5-1 to TRBJ2-1; D remains ambiguous. The CDR3 is made up of 12 amino acids. Germline V lookup: CDR1 SGHRS, CDR2 YFSETQ. V was cut by 5 bases and J by 8 bases, with 11 bases left in between. CDR3 nucleotides: TGCGCCAGCAGGGTCGCTCGGGATGAGCAGTTCTTC. It is translated as CASRVARDEQFF.

The chain joins TRBV18 to TRBJ2-3; weak D call: TRBD2 (5 bases). This CDR3 is built from 20 residues. Germline CDR1 and CDR2: KGHSH and LQKENI. Trimming left V 2 bases short and J 2 bases short, with 26 bases between. CDR3 coding DNA: TGTGCCAGCTCACCAAACCACGGCGGTGAGGGCCGACCGATCACAGATACGCAGTATTTT. Translation gives CASSPNHGGEGRPITDTQYF.

In DNA, the CDR3 is TGCGCCAGCAGCCAAGCCCCACTAGAATTCGCAGATACGCAGTATTTT. This encodes CASSQAPLEFADTQYF. The V and J genes are TRBV4-1 and TRBJ2-3; D possibly corresponds to TRBD2 (5 bases). The germline gives CDR1 MGHRA, CDR2 YSYEKL. V was shortened by 1 base and J by 4 bases, with 15 bases between the two germline ends. The CDR3 length is 16 residues.

This clone was detected only a few times. This rearrangement joins TRBV5-4 to TRBJ1-1; perhaps TRBD1 as D (5 bases). V lost 5 bases, J lost 3 bases, and 11 bases lay in between. The germline gives CDR1 SGHNT, CDR2 YYREEE (reference sequence). The CDR3 has 13 amino acids. CDR3 sequence (DNA): TGTGCCAGCAGATACGACAGTTACACTGAAGCTTTCTTT. This gives the protein CASRYDSYTEAFF.

The chain uses TRBV6-5 and TRBJ2-5; 10 positions match TRBD2. Germline CDR1 MNHEY, CDR2 SVGAGI. The CDR3 is made up of 14 amino acids. V shed 4 bases, J shed 5 bases, and the junction held 4 bases outside the gene matches. The CDR3 here is CASSWTSGPETQYF. In DNA, the CDR3 is TGTGCCAGCAGTTGGACTAGCGGTCCTGAGACCCAGTACTTC.

The rearrangement links TRBV18 to TRBJ2-7; possibly TRBD2 for D (5 bases). Trimming removed 3 bases from V and 2 bases from J, with 11 bases in between. The germline gives CDR1 KGHSH, CDR2 LQKENI. This CDR3 has 14 residues. CDR3 sequence (DNA): TGTGCCAGCTCACCGCGGACTTTACCCTACGAGCAGTACTTC. Translated: CASSPRTLPYEQYF.

The chain joins TRBV4-2 to TRBJ2-4; 8 bases map to TRBD1. In germline, CDR1 is LGHNA, CDR2 YNFKEQ. The CDR3 has 16 amino acids. With V trimmed by 3 bases and J by 4 bases, 8 bases remained unmatched. The chain's CDR3 is CASSHLAGGQKNIQYF. The CDR3 DNA sequence: TGTGCCAGCAGCCATCTGGCAGGGGGCCAAAAAAACATTCAGTACTTC.

The V call is TRBV28, the J call TRBJ2-2, with 8 bases lining up with TRBD1. CDR1 and CDR2 from the germline V gene are MDHEN and SYDVKM. The CDR3 is 17 amino acids. J was trimmed by 1 base and V by 7 bases; bases with no gene match: 11. The CDR3 DNA reads TGTGCCAGCATCGCGTTTCGGGGACAGGTGAACACCGGGGAGCTGTTTTTT. Translation gives CASIAFRGQVNTGELFF.

The count of this clone is one. This chain connects TRBV2 to TRBJ1-2; 9 bases map to TRBD1. The CDR3 totals 15 residues. CDR1 is SNHLY, CDR2 FYNNEI, per germline. V gave up 9 bases and J gave up 2 bases; unmatched junction bases: 10. The CDR3 here is CARPVGTGPNYGYTF. CDR3 nucleotides: TGTGCCAGACCTGTGGGGACAGGGCCCAACTATGGCTACACCTTC.

The rearrangement uses TRBV7-3 and TRBJ2-2; 9 nucleotides agree with TRBD2. V shed 2 bases, J shed 4 bases, and the junction held 2 bases outside the gene matches. From germline, CDR1 is SGHTA and CDR2 FQGTGA. CDR3 length: 15 residues. CDR3 in DNA: TGTGCCAGCAGCTTAGGACTAGCGACCACCGGGGAGCTGTTTTTT. This encodes CASSLGLATTGELFF.

V is TRBV5-6 and J is TRBJ1-2; D is possibly TRBD1 (6 bases). There are 13 residues in the CDR3. Germline V CDR1 and CDR2: SGHDT, YYEEEE. Trimming shortened V by 4 bases and J by 3 bases, and 10 bases separated the two germline ends. CDR3 sequence (DNA): TGTGCCAGCAGCCCCCAGGGGTACTATGGCTACACCTTC. Translating it yields CASSPQGYYGYTF.

The V call is TRBV4-2, the J call TRBJ1-5; D is possibly TRBD1 (6 bases). The ends were cut back, 0 bases at V and 0 bases at J, with 9 bases in the middle. CDR1 and CDR2 (germline): LGHNA, YNFKEQ. The CDR3 has 16 amino acids. The CDR3 loop reads CASSQDFRGSNQPQHF. The CDR3 nucleotides are TGTGCCAGCAGCCAAGATTTCAGGGGTAGCAATCAGCCCCAGCATTTT.

The chain combines TRBV7-6 with TRBJ2-7; 10 nucleotides line up with TRBD2. The V gene end was trimmed by 3 bases and the J gene end by 2 bases; junction bases not matched to a gene: 10. CDR1 is SGHVS and CDR2 is FNYEAQ in the germline V gene. The CDR3 runs 17 residues. CDR3 nucleotides: TGTGCCAGCAGCTTGAGTCTTCGGACTAGCGGAACCTACGAGCAGTACTTC. Translated: CASSLSLRTSGTYEQYF.

This sequence joins TRBV5-4 and TRBJ2-7, with 11 bases aligning to TRBD2. The length of the CDR3 is 15 residues. V shed 0 bases and J 4 bases; nucleotides not matched to a gene: 3. Germline values: CDR1 SGHNT, CDR2 YYREEE (reference sequence). The CDR3 coding sequence is TGTGCCAGCAGCTTGGATCTAGCGGGAGGATACGAGCAGTACTTC. Translation: CASSLDLAGGYEQYF.

The rearrangement joins TRBV2 to TRBJ2-7; 8 bases fit TRBD1. The CDR3 length is 14 residues. Per germline, CDR1 SNHLY and CDR2 FYNNEI. Losses at the gene ends were 6 bases for V and 3 bases for J; bases not matched to a gene: 7. DNA for the CDR3: TGTGCCAGCAGGTTTGTACAGGGGGACTACGAGCAGTACTTC. It translates to CASRFVQGDYEQYF.

The chain couples TRBV7-9 to TRBJ2-1, with 7 bases fitting TRBD1. The CDR3 covers 14 residues. V gave up 5 bases and J gave up 7 bases; unmatched junction bases: 8. Germline V lookup: CDR1 SEHNR, CDR2 FQNEAQ (reference sequence). The chain's CDR3 is CASSPVTGFNEQFF. The DNA of the CDR3 is TGTGCCAGCAGCCCCGTGACAGGGTTTAATGAGCAGTTCTTC.

About this clone itself: One junction end disagrees with the germline gene, perhaps due to a read error. The chain couples TRBV15 to TRBJ1-1; no definite D call. The CDR3 has 13 residues. Per the germline V gene, CDR1 is LNHNV and CDR2 is YYDKDF (reference sequence). DNA for the CDR3: TGTGCCACCAGCAACTCAATGGCGACTGAATCTTTCTTT. Protein product: CATSNSMATESFF. Using reference TRBV15 and TRBJ1-1 for the parts outside the CDR3, the full variable domain is DAMVIQNPRYQVTQFGKPVTLSCSQTLNHNVMYWYQQKSSQAPKLLFHYYDKDFNNEADTPDNFQSRRPNTSFCFLDIRSPGLGDTAMYLCATSNSMATESFFGQGTRLTVV.

This sequence joins TRBV3-1 (or the pseudogene TRBV3-2) and TRBJ2-3; 9 bases line up with TRBD2. There are 14 residues in the CDR3. Germline lookup yields CDR1 LGHDT and CDR2 YNNKEL (reference sequence). Losses at the gene ends were 6 bases for V and 1 base for J; bases not matched to a gene: 2. CDR3 sequence: CASRQRGGTDTQYF. In DNA, the CDR3 is TGTGCCAGCAGACAGCGGGGGGGCACAGATACGCAGTATTTT.

The rearrangement links TRBV7-8 to TRBJ1-2, with D possibly being TRBD1 (6 bases). Germline V gives CDR1 SGHVS, CDR2 FQNEAQ. V was cut by 6 bases and J by 5 bases, with 16 bases left in between. This CDR3 spans 14 amino acids. The CDR3 nucleotides are TGTGCCAGCAGTCAAACAGGGTCCCTATATGGCTACACCTTC. Translated: CASSQTGSLYGYTF. The full variable domain, its missing parts supplied by reference TRBV7-8 and TRBJ1-2, is GAGVSQSPRYKVAKRGQDVALRCDPISGHVSLFWYQQALGQGPEFLTYFQNEAQLDKSGLPSDRFFAERPEGSVSTLKIQRTQQEDSAVYLCASSQTGSLYGYTFGSGTRLTVV.

The V call is TRBV28, the J call TRBJ2-5, with TRBD2 identical over 8 bases. Germline CDR1 is MDHEN and CDR2 is SYDVKM. V lost 5 bases to trimming and J lost 7 bases; unmatched junction nucleotides: 12. CDR3 size: 15 residues. The CDR3 spells CASSPPGSGVRTQYF. The DNA for the CDR3 is TGTGCCAGCAGTCCCCCTGGTAGCGGGGTAAGGACCCAGTACTTC.

The CDR3 nucleotides are TGTGCCAGCAGCTTAGACAGGGATCTGCCCACTGAAGCTTTCTTT. Protein product: CASSLDRDLPTEAFF. The chain joins TRBV13 to TRBJ1-1; D possibly corresponds to TRBD1 (6 bases). This CDR3 comprises 15 residues. From germline, CDR1 is PRHDT and CDR2 FYEKMQ (reference sequence). V lost 1 base to trimming and J lost 4 bases, with 13 bases between them.